These 13 T cell receptor beta chains share one sample of origin, sequenced in a study of cytomegalovirus exposure and HLA in healthy donors. Sequencing used immunoSEQ multiplex PCR; TCRdb keeps in-frame clones, though not all of them. The sample consists of 100,000 to 120,000 clones, around 87% of them appearing once. Sequencing was done on a sample of PBMCs. All receptors come from a woman aged 25-40 years in good health and CMV-seropositive.

This sequence joins TRBV4-1 and TRBJ2-2, with D hard to call. This CDR3 is 17 amino acids long. Germline V lookup: CDR1 MGHRA, CDR2 YSYEKL. V was pared by 3 bases and J by 0 bases, with 14 bases between. As DNA, the CDR3 is TGCGCCAGCAGCCATACTTTCAGCGCAACGAACACCGGGGAGCTGTTTTTT. Protein product: CASSHTFSATNTGELFF.

This chain links TRBV7-9 with TRBJ2-3, with D tentatively TRBD2 (5 bases). Looked up from germline, CDR1 is SEHNR and CDR2 is FQNEAQ (reference sequence). V was clipped by 0 bases and J by 0 bases, with 7 bases between them. This CDR3 comprises 15 residues. CDR3 sequence (DNA): TGTGCCAGCAGCTTAGCGCGCGGGAGCACAGATACGCAGTATTTT. Translated, it gives CASSLARGSTDTQYF.

This chain joins TRBV6-1 and TRBJ2-2, with a weak D call TRBD2 (6 bases). The CDR3 has 17 amino acids. The V and J ends lost 2 bases and 2 bases respectively, with 15 bases between them. Germline V lookup: CDR1 MNHNS, CDR2 SASEGT. The CDR3 DNA reads TGTGCCAGCAGTGAAACGAGTGGGGGGATAAACACCGGGGAGCTGTTTTTT. Its protein is CASSETSGGINTGELFF.

The CDR3 region has the DNA TGCAGCGTTGTCCAGGTTGGGGAGACCCAGTACTTC. This codes for CSVVQVGETQYF. The chain recombines TRBV29-1 with TRBJ2-5, with unresolved D. CDR1 and CDR2 from the germline V gene are SQVTM and ANQGSEA. This CDR3 comprises 12 residues. Deletions cut 4 bases from V and 5 bases from J, with 11 bases between.

The gene calls are TRBV12-5 and TRBJ2-6; 11 bases align to TRBD1. The CDR3 sequence is 20 residues long. The germline CDR1 and CDR2 sequences are LGHNT and FRNRAP. The V segment lost 0 bases and the J segment 0 bases; nucleotides outside the gene matches: 7. The CDR3 loop is CASGLVLRTGGFSGANVLTF. The CDR3 coding sequence is TGTGCTAGTGGTTTGGTACTCAGGACAGGGGGCTTCTCTGGGGCCAACGTCCTGACTTTC. The full variable domain, rest sourced from reference TRBV12-5 and TRBJ2-6, is DARVTQTPRHKVTEMGQEVTMRCQPILGHNTVFWYRQTMMQGLELLAYFRNRAPLDDSGMPKDRFSAEMPDATLATLKIQPSEPRDSAVYFCASGLVLRTGGFSGANVLTFGAGSRLTVL.

The J gene is TRBJ2-2, the V gene TRBV4-3; D may be TRBD1 (5 bases). Germline V gives CDR1 LGHNA, CDR2 YSLEER. The CDR3 runs 16 residues. Trimming stripped 3 bases from V and 5 bases from J, with 16 bases between. CDR3 nucleotide sequence: TGCGCCAGCAGCCACCCCATGCTAAAGGGGACCGGGGAGCTGTTTTTT. This translates into CASSHPMLKGTGELFF.

The V and J genes are TRBV4-1 and TRBJ1-3; no reliable D call. In germline, CDR1 is MGHRA, CDR2 YSYEKL. This CDR3 is 14 amino acids long. V was pared by 3 bases and J by 5 bases, with 11 bases between. The CDR3 reads CASSHPRGRNTIYF. The CDR3 DNA reads TGCGCCAGCAGCCACCCCCGGGGTCGAAACACCATATATTTT.

The chain carries TRBV5-8 and TRBJ2-1; D possibly corresponds to TRBD1 (6 bases). Germline loops: CDR1 SGHTS, CDR2 YDEGEE. V lost 0 bases and J lost 8, with 18 bases in between. The CDR3 has 16 amino acids. CDR3 sequence: CASSLGRDTGSDEQFF. In DNA form, the CDR3 reads TGTGCCAGCAGCTTGGGTCGGGACACCGGTTCTGATGAGCAGTTCTTC.

As DNA, the CDR3 is TGTGCCAGTAGTATGAGCCCGGAGGATTCACCCCTCCACTTT. Translated, it gives CASSMSPEDSPLHF. The V call is TRBV19, the J call TRBJ1-6; D remains unclear. From germline, CDR1 is LNHDA and CDR2 SQIVND (reference sequence). Trimming pared 3 bases from V and 8 bases from J, leaving 11 bases between. CDR3 length equals 14 residues. The full variable domain, its missing parts supplied by reference TRBV19 and TRBJ1-6, is DGGITQSPKYLFRKEGQNVTLSCEQNLNHDAMYWYRQDPGQGLRLIYYSQIVNDFQKGDIAEGYSVSREKKESFPLTVTSAQKNPTAFYLCASSMSPEDSPLHFGNGTRLTVT.

The rearrangement joins TRBV5-4 to TRBJ1-1; maybe TRBD1 (6 bases). CDR3 size: 14 residues. From germline, CDR1 is SGHNT and CDR2 YYREEE (reference sequence). Between the trimmed V and J ends, which lost 4 bases and 3 bases, there was a span of 13 bases. CDR3 nucleotide sequence: TGTGCCAGCAGCCTTAGAGGGGGTGACACTGAAGCTTTCTTT. Its translation: CASSLRGGDTEAFF.

The gene calls are TRBV15 and TRBJ2-5; 7 nucleotides align to TRBD2. The J segment lost 2 bases and the V segment lost 5 bases, leaving 5 bases of the junction unmatched. Germline assignment: CDR1 LNHNV and CDR2 YYDKDF (reference sequence). This CDR3 comprises 14 residues. As DNA, the CDR3 is TGTGCCACCAGCGAAAGCGGGGCTCAAGAGACCCAGTACTTC. It translates to CATSESGAQETQYF.

This clone was counted a single time. V gene TRBV6-6 combines with J gene TRBJ1-5; D not certain. The CDR3 consists of 13 residues. Germline V gene data show CDR1 as MNHNY and CDR2 as SVGAGI (reference sequence). Trimming pared 10 bases from V and 0 bases from J, leaving 10 bases between. The CDR3 DNA reads as TGTGCCACCGAGAGGGATAGCAATCAGCCCCAGCATTTT. This encodes CATERDSNQPQHF.

This clone was detected only a few times. The chain uses TRBV30 and TRBJ1-6; D is unclear. The germline gives CDR1 GTSNPN, CDR2 SVGIG (reference sequence). The CDR3 spans 13 residues. V shed 3 bases and J shed 7 bases, with 10 bases lying between them. The CDR3 is CAWSLSHNSPLHF. The CDR3 DNA is TGTGCCTGGAGCCTATCGCACAATTCACCCCTCCACTTT.